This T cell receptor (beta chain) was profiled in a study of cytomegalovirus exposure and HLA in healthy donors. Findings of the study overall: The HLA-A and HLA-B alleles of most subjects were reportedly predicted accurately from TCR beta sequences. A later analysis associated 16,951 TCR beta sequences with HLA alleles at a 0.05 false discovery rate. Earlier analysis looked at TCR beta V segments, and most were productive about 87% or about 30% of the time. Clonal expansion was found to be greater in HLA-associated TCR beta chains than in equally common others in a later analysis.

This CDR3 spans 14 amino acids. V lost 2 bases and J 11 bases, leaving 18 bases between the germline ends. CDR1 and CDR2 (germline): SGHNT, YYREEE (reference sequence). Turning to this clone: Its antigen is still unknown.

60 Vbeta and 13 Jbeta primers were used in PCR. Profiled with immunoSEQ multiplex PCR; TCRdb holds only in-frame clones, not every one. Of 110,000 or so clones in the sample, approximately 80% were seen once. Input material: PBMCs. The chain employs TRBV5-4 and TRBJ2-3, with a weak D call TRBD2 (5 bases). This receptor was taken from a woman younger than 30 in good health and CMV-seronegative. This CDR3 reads CASSFGTPGSGQYF. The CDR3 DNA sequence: TGTGCCAGCAGCTTCGGTACCCCGGGATCCGGGCAGTATTTT.